This T cell receptor (beta chain) was identified during a study of a mutant IDH1 vaccine in newly diagnosed glioma (dated by TCRdb to about 2021). Study-wide context: Vaccination was initiated 4-6 weeks after radiotherapy alone, or concurrently with temozolomide cycles in the chemotherapy-containing groups. The roughly 33 treated patients were approximately 60% male and roughly 40% female, with a mean age of approximately 40 years. Prior to enrollment, patients had been given standard therapy consisting of radiotherapy alone, temozolomide alone, or radiochemotherapy with temozolomide, with the combination given to most patients. Visit V12 was the week-35 safety follow-up and visit V13 was the week-47 end of study. Peripheral blood was collected at six visits: V03 (baseline), V05, V07, V10, V12 and V13. Longitudinal TCRB deep sequencing was done for 20 to 25 treated patients, wherever samples were available for exploratory analyses.

Preparation of the library involved the immunoSEQ multiplex PCR assay. Following the manufacturer's protocol, the hsTCRB Kit was used to amplify rearranged TCR beta chain sequences. An Illumina MiSeq was used to sequence the TCRB libraries. The published analysis was carried out like this. The kit vendor's proprietary platform handled demultiplexing, trimming and gene mapping. Sourced from immuneACCESS, this table was stored by TCRdb with only in-frame sequences that have V and J called. A share of the clones is absent; for the studies checked, an unresolved V gene accounts for under half, and the remainder has no known explanation. From that table come the V and J calls and clone size; the DNA was used to work out D and trimming. Counted in this sample were around 50,000 clones; 80% to 90% of them appeared once. The ten largest clonotypes hold around 3.9% of the sample. Note on this clone: No antigen is known for it. Base qualities are not provided; no much larger clone lies one nucleotide away.

Reading the label with the study, this specimen's time point is: week 35, safety follow-up. Each vaccine dose, consisting of 300 ug of a 20-mer mutant IDH1 peptide in Montanide, was administered subcutaneously with topical imiquimod. Patients were given eight vaccinations, in weeks 1, 3, 5, 7, 11, 15, 19 and 23, which matched visits V03 through V10. All donors had newly diagnosed IDH1-mutant astrocytomas of WHO grade 3 or 4 that showed loss of nuclear ATRX. The samples were drawn from NOA16, a multicentre, single-arm, open-label phase I trial in Germany that tested a mutant IDH1 peptide vaccine in humans for the first time. Genomic DNA for TCRB sequencing was isolated from EDTA blood with the DNeasy Blood and Tissue Kit. Overall study results and their limits: It was noted by the authors that analyses of patient blood samples could not be reproduced owing to sample limitations. Immune responses induced by the vaccine were seen in approximately 92% of patients across multiple MHC alleles. Changes in the top peripheral T cell clonotypes picked up by TCRB sequencing did not appear to be linked to pseudoprogression. Availability determined which PBMC samples were chosen for TCRB deep sequencing.

V loses 4 bases, J loses 8 bases, and the germline ends lie 12 bases apart. Reading the germline V gene gives CDR1 SGHRS and CDR2 YFSETQ. Taken from cysteine to phenylalanine, the CDR3 has 12 residues. Only CDR3 DNA remains: 36 bases, in frame from the first base. The chain is made from TRBV5-1 and TRBJ1-2, with a weak D call of TRBD1 (6 bases match). This sample comprised PBMCs, obtained from a glioma patient whose treatment included an IDH1 peptide vaccine. This clonotype was obtained from a woman under 30 with glioma. DNA sequence: TGCGCCAGCAGCCCCTTACAGGGAGGCTACACCTTC. It is translated as CASSPLQGGYTF.